The 19 T cell receptor beta chains below come from one sample, sequenced in a study of blood T cells in healthy people across ages. Sample-barcoded 5' priming and a J-beta primer mix drove a second PCR of roughly 6 to 12 cycles. Using its own MiXCR run on the 5' RACE reads, TCRdb lists one record per CDR3 protein. Here the sample spans 780,000 or so distinct CDR3 sequences, roughly 25% being singletons. These records were also assigned to another study, of T cells of mothers and their children.

Sequencing used blood. These receptors came from a boy between 10 and 17 years old in good health.

This clonotype turned up a few times. The chain recombines TRBV7-2 with TRBJ2-1; 7 bases fit TRBD1. The CDR3 loop spans 15 amino acids. Germline V gene data show CDR1 as SGHTA and CDR2 as FQGNSA. With V trimmed by 3 bases and J by 6 bases, 8 bases remained unmatched. The CDR3: CASSFYRGVGNEQFF. As DNA, the CDR3 is TGTGCCAGCAGCTTTTACAGGGGCGTTGGCAATGAGCAGTTCTTC.

V and J are TRBV15 and TRBJ2-5, with 8 bases that match TRBD2. The CDR3 extends over 15 amino acids. After removal of 5 bases from V and 5 bases from J, the junction contained 10 bases not matched to a gene. Germline loops: CDR1 LNHNV, CDR2 YYDKDF (reference sequence). The CDR3 loop is CATSAGGGAPETQYF. The CDR3 nucleotides read TGTGCCACCAGCGCGGGAGGTGGGGCGCCGGAGACCCAGTACTTC.

This clonotype was detected many times. V gene TRBV12-3 or TRBV12-4 combines with J gene TRBJ2-1, with D perhaps TRBD2 (6 bases). Deletions cut 6 bases from V and 5 bases from J, with 17 bases between. This CDR3 spans 15 amino acids. The CDR3 protein is CASRGGTPRDNEQFF. The CDR3 region has the DNA TGTGCCAGCAGGGGTGGGACTCCCCGTGACAATGAGCAGTTCTTC.

This rearrangement joins TRBV20-1 to TRBJ2-7; D gene ambiguous. V was cut by 3 bases and J by 4 bases, with 7 bases left in between. The CDR3 length is 11 residues. CDR1 DFQATT and CDR2 SNEGSKA come from the germline V gene (reference sequence). DNA for the CDR3: TGCAGTGCTAGCGACCCTTACGAGCAGTACGTC. Residues: CSASDPYEQYV.

The chain employs TRBV7-2 and TRBJ2-7; D might be TRBD2 (5 bases). Germline CDR1 and CDR2: SGHTA and FQGNSA. The CDR3 runs 14 residues. V was trimmed by 5 bases and J by 2 bases, leaving 13 bases between them. The CDR3 nucleotides read TGTGCCAGCAGCCTTAGCGAGAGGGCCTACGAGCAGTACTTC. Amino acid sequence: CASSLSERAYEQYF.

V and J are TRBV24-1 and TRBJ2-3; 8 bases line up with TRBD2. V lost 0 bases, J lost 6 bases, and 1 base stayed unmatched. Germline loops: CDR1 KGHDR, CDR2 SFDVKD. This CDR3 has 14 amino acids. The CDR3 protein is CATSDLPGGDTQYF. The CDR3 coding sequence is TGTGCCACCAGTGATTTGCCGGGAGGGGATACGCAGTATTTT.

This clonotype was counted between two and nine times. The V and J genes are TRBV27 and TRBJ1-6, with TRBD1 identical over 8 bases. In germline, CDR1 is MNHEY, CDR2 SMNVEV (reference sequence). The CDR3 runs 15 residues. J gave up 10 bases and V 6 bases, and 11 bases lay outside the gene matches. CDR3 loop: CASRPATGVASPLHF. For the CDR3, the DNA is TGTGCCAGCAGACCCGCGACAGGGGTGGCATCACCCCTCCACTTT.

The chain carries TRBV20-1 and TRBJ2-5; 7 bases fit TRBD2. The J call is uncertain, as TRBJ2-1 better fits the DNA end. Germline V gene data show CDR1 as DFQATT and CDR2 as SNEGSKA (reference sequence). The CDR3 consists of 15 residues. Here the CDR3 DNA reads TGCAGTGCTAGAGACCCATTGACTAGCTTAGATGAGCAGTTCTTC. Amino acid sequence: CSARDPLTSLDEQFF.

This clonotype was detected only a few times. The chain is built from TRBV6-5 and TRBJ2-5; D remains unclear. Germline CDR1 and CDR2: MNHEY and SVGAGI. The CDR3 spans 15 residues. Trimming stripped 2 bases from V and 2 bases from J, with 12 bases between. This CDR3 is CASSYGTEWQETQYF. In DNA form, the CDR3 reads TGTGCCAGCAGTTACGGAACGGAATGGCAAGAGACCCAGTACTTC.

The sample holds a few counts of this clonotype. The junction differs from germline at one of its ends, possibly a read error. The chain employs TRBV10-3 and TRBJ2-1; TRBD2 might be the D (6 bases). Germline assignment: CDR1 ENHRY and CDR2 SYGVKD. CDR3 length: 13 residues. The CDR3 DNA reads as TGTGCCATCGGGGCGGGGTTTGGTAATGAGCAGCTCTTC. This codes for CAIGAGFGNEQLF.

V gene TRBV5-1 combines with J gene TRBJ2-7; TRBD2 is a possible D gene (7 bases). Trimming pared 7 bases from V and 6 bases from J, leaving 14 bases between. Germline V CDR1 and CDR2: SGHRS, YFSETQ. This CDR3 is built from 12 residues. The CDR3 loop is CASALGGGEQYF. DNA for the CDR3: TGCGCCAGCGCCCTAGGGGGGGGCGAGCAGTACTTC.

This clonotype has more than one count but fewer than ten. The genes are TRBV2 and TRBJ2-1; D gene ambiguous. CDR1 is SNHLY, CDR2 FYNNEI, per germline. The V gene lost 5 bases and the J gene lost 0 bases, with 11 bases spanning the gap. The length of the CDR3 is 15 residues. The CDR3 nucleotides are TGTGCCAGCAGTAACACGGTTAGCTCCTACAATGAGCAGTTCTTC. It translates to CASSNTVSSYNEQFF.

The J gene is TRBJ2-5, the V gene TRBV5-1; D gene ambiguous. The CDR3 contains 16 residues. Trimming took off 0 bases at V and 2 bases at J, with 14 bases between the two ends. Germline V CDR1 and CDR2: SGHRS, YFSETQ. The CDR3 coding sequence is TGCGCCAGCAGCTTGGTATGGTCAGATTTTCAAGAGACCCAGTACTTC. Its translation: CASSLVWSDFQETQYF.

This clonotype was seen only a few times. The V and J genes are TRBV28 and TRBJ1-1; no clear D gene. This CDR3 spans 14 amino acids. The V gene lost 4 bases and the J gene lost 0 bases, with 9 bases spanning the gap. Looked up from germline, CDR1 is MDHEN and CDR2 is SYDVKM. The CDR3 reads CASSSPGLNTEAFF. CDR3 nucleotides: TGTGCCAGCAGTTCCCCCGGCCTGAACACTGAAGCTTTCTTT.

V and J are TRBV29-1 and TRBJ2-5, with TRBD1 identical over 8 bases. Germline trimming cut 3 bases from V and 7 bases from J; bases unmatched to any gene: 10. The CDR3 is made up of 14 amino acids. The germline gives CDR1 SQVTM, CDR2 ANQGSEA. The CDR3 DNA sequence: TGCAGCGTTGACCCGACAGGGGAAGGGGGGACCCAGTACTTC. It codes for CSVDPTGEGGTQYF.

The chain employs TRBV5-1 and TRBJ2-7, with 7 bases aligning to TRBD2. The V gene's germline CDR1 is SGHRS and CDR2 YFSETQ. This CDR3 has 15 amino acids. The J segment lost 3 bases and the V segment lost 2 bases, leaving 8 bases of the junction unmatched. In DNA form, the CDR3 reads TGCGCCAGCAGCTTTTTGTCTAGCGGAGGCTACGAGCAGTACTTC. Protein product: CASSFLSSGGYEQYF. Full variable domain (missing parts from reference TRBV5-1 and TRBJ2-7): KAGVTQTPRYLIKTRGQQVTLSCSPISGHRSVSWYQQTPGQGLQFLFEYFSETQRNKGNFPGRFSGRQFSNSRSEMNVSTLELGDSALYLCASSFLSSGGYEQYFGPGTRLTVT.

This clonotype was recorded a few times. J is TRBJ2-1 and V is TRBV4-3; D call uncertain. CDR1 LGHNA and CDR2 YSLEER come from the germline V gene. The V end lost 1 base, the J end lost 1 base, and 8 bases lay between the germline ends. The CDR3 runs 15 residues. CDR3 amino acids: CASSQVMGSYNEQFF. The CDR3 bases are TGCGCCAGCAGCCAAGTCATGGGTTCCTACAATGAGCAGTTCTTC.

This clonotype occurred many times. The CDR3 DNA reads as TGCGCCAGCAGCCATGGACAGGGCGGAGAGACCCAGTACTTC. Its protein is CASSHGQGGETQYF. The chain carries TRBV5-1 and TRBJ2-5; TRBD1 aligns across 8 bases. Germline CDR1 is SGHRS and CDR2 is YFSETQ. CDR3 length: 14 amino acids. Unmatched junction bases numbered 6, after V lost 4 bases and J lost 4 bases. Based on the CDR3 plus reference TRBV5-1 and TRBJ2-5, the full variable domain is KAGVTQTPRYLIKTRGQQVTLSCSPISGHRSVSWYQQTPGQGLQFLFEYFSETQRNKGNFPGRFSGRQFSNSRSEMNVSTLELGDSALYLCASSHGQGGETQYFGPGTRLLVL.

The V and J genes are TRBV27 and TRBJ1-1; the D is unclear. The CDR3 extends over 15 amino acids. The germline V and J ends were trimmed by 1 base and 5 bases, with 14 bases remaining between them. CDR1 is MNHEY and CDR2 is SMNVEV in the germline V gene (reference sequence). CDR3 protein: CASSLFSNRGTEAFF. CDR3 bases: TGTGCCAGCAGTTTATTTTCGAATCGGGGAACTGAAGCTTTCTTT.